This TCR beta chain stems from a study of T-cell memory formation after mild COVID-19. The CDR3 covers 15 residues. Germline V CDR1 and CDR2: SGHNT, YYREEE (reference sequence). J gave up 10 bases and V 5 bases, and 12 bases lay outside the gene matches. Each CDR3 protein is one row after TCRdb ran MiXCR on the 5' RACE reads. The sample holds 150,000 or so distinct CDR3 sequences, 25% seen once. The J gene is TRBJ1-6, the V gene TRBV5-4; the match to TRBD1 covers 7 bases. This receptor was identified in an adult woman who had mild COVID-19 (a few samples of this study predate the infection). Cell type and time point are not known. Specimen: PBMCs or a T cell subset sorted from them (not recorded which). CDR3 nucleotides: TGTGCCAGCAGACCGGGACAGATCCTCGGATCACCCCTCCACTTT. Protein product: CASRPGQILGSPLHF.